The following is a TCR beta chain sequence with its context. This CDR3 has 15 amino acids. Germline CDR1 SEHNR, CDR2 FQNEAQ (reference sequence). The junction had 5 bases not matched to a gene; V was cut back by 5 bases and J by 0 bases. This specimen comes from a study of shared clonotypes between healthy human individuals. Profiling relied on immunoSEQ multiplex PCR, and the TCRdb table lists in-frame clones only, not all of them. The sample consists of roughly 1,800,000 clones, about 95% of them appearing once. CD45RO-negative, CCR7-positively selected cells formed the naive CD8 fraction, excluding terminally differentiated effector memory CD45RA+ cells.

Sequencing used naive CD8+ T cells sorted from blood. The sequence was obtained from a man aged 18 to 35 in good health. The gene calls are TRBV7-9 and TRBJ2-5; 8 bases are shared with TRBD1. The DNA for the CDR3 is TGTGCCAGCAGCCACACGGACAGGGACCAAGAGACCCAGTACTTC. It encodes CASSHTDRDQETQYF.